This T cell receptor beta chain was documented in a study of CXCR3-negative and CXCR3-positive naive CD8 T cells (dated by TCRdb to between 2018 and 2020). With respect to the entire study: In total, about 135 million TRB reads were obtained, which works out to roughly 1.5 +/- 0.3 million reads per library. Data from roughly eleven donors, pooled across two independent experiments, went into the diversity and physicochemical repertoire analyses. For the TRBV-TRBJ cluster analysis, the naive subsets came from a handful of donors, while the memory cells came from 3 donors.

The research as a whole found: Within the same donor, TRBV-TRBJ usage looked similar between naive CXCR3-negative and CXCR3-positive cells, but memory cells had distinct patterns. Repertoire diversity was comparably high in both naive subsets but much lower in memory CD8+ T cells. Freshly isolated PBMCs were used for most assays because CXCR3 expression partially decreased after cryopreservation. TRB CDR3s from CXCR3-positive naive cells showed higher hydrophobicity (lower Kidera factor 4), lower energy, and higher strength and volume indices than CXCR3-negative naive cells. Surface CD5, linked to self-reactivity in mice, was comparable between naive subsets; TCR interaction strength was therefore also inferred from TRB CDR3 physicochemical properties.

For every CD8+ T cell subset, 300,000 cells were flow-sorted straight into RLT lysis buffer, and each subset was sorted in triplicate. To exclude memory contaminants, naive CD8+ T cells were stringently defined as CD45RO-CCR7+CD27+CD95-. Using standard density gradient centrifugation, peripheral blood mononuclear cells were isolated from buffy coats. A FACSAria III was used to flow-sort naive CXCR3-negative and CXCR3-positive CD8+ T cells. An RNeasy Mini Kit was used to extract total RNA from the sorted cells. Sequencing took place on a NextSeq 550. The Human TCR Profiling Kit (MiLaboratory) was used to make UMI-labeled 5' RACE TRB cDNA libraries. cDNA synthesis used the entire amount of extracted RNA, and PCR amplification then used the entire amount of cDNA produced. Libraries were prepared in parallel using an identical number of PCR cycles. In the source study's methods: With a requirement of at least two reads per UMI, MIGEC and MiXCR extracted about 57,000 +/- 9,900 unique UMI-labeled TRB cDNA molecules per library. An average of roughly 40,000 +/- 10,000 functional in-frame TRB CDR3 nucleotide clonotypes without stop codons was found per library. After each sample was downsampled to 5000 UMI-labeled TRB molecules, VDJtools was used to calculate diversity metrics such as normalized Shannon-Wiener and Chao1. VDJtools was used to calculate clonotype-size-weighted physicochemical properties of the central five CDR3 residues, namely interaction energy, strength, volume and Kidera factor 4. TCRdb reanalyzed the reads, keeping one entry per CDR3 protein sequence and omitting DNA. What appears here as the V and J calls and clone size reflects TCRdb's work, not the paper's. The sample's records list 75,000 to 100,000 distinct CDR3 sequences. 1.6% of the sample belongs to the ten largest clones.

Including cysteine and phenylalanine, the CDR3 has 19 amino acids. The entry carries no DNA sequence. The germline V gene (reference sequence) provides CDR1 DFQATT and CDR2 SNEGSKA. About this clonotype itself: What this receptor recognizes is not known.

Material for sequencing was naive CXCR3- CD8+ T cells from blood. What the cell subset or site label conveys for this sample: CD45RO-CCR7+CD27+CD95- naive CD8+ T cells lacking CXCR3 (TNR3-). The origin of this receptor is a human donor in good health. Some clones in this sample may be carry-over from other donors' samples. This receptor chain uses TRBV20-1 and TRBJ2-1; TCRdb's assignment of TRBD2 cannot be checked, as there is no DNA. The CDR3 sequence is CSARDNSPRTSGQHNEQFF.